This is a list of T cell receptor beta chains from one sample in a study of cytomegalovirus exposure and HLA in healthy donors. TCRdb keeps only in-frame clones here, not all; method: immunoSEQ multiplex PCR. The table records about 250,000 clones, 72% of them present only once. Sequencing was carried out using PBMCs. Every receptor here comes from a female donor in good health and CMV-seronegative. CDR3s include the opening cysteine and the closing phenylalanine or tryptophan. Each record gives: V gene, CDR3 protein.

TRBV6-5	CASHKGQGAYEQYF
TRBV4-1	CASSNPFRGGNTIYF
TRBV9	CASSVGAPTNYNEQFF
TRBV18	CASSLTGNNQPQHF
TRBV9	CASSETGAGTTNEKLFF
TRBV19	CASTTTGTADTQYF
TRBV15	CATSRNQGLTDTQYF
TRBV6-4	CATSDRALDTQYF
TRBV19	CASSRTITSGRGGSYEQYF
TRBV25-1	CASSEGFIFGGDTDTQYF
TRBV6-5	CASSLQVNYGYTF
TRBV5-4	CASSQGQRNTEAFF
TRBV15	CATSRDSRGEQYF
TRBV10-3	CAIRRLAGDSHEQYF
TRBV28	CASSVRLAGYYEQYF
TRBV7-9	CSSRRDMDTQYF
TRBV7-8	CASSFVTAVGGYTF
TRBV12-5	CASGSGTASQETQYF
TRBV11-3	CASSPGTSGRDTQYF
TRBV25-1	CASRTGGRGQNTEAFF
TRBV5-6	CASTLTGSNEKLFF
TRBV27	CASSWGQGYEQYF
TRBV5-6	CASSLAGGPGCEQFF
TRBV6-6	CASLRGQAETYGYTF
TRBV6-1	CASSAKPGQGIYGYTF
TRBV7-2	CASSLAGRETQYF
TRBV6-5	CASDGLASTDTQYF
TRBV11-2	CASSLTVGQGAGNTIYF
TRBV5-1	CASRRDAGRSEKLFF
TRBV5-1	CASSLRQGYEQYF
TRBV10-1	CASSESRSSSYNEQFF
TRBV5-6	CASSPPGAGDPYNEQFF
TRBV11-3	CASSFGSGNSYEQYF
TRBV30	CAWNGLAGGIPYEQYF
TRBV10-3	CAISQDTSYNEQFF
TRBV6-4	CASSPSSGTTGELFF